These T cell receptor beta chains were read from a single sample in a study of shared clonotypes between healthy human individuals. Produced via immunoSEQ multiplex PCR; TCRdb's table is partial and in-frame only. The data contain approximately 530,000 clones, roughly 95% of them singletons. The specimen sequenced was naive CD4+ T cells sorted from blood. These receptor sequences come from a woman aged 30 to 39 in good health. CDR3s include the opening cysteine and the closing phenylalanine or tryptophan. The D gene is left open where the match is weak. Clone size is not always given. Where it is, it says once, few, many or a class for expanded clones.

cdr3_nt,cdr3_aa,j_call,clone_size,v_call,d_call,cdr3_length
TGTGCCAGCAGCTTTTCCGGGGATGAGCAGTTCTTC,CASSFSGDEQFF,TRBJ2-1,-,TRBV5-6,-,12
TGTGCCAGCAGCCTCCTGGGGGGGTCCACAGATACGCAGTATTTT,CASSLLGGSTDTQYF,TRBJ2-3,-,TRBV7-3,TRBD2,15
TGCGCCAGCAGCGACAGTTCCTCTGGAAACACCATATATTTT,CASSDSSSGNTIYF,TRBJ1-3,-,TRBV5-1,-,14
TGTGCCAGCAGCTTGCGTATGGGAAACTCTGGGGCCAACGTCCTGACTTTC,CASSLRMGNSGANVLTF,TRBJ2-6,-,TRBV7-2,-,17
TGTGCCAGCAGCTTAGTAAAGGTGGGGCATCGAAACTACAATGAGCAGTTCTTC,CASSLVKVGHRNYNEQFF,TRBJ2-1,-,TRBV7-6,-,18
TGTGCCAGCAGTAGGACAGGGTGGTCCTACGAGCAGTACTTC,CASSRTGWSYEQYF,TRBJ2-7,-,TRBV27,TRBD1,14
TGTGCCAGTAGTAATGGGGGAGGGTGGACCGGGGAGCTGTTTTTT,CASSNGGGWTGELFF,TRBJ2-2,-,TRBV19,TRBD2,15
TGTGCCAGCAGGATCCGACAGGGGTCGACCTACGAGCAGTACTTC,CASRIRQGSTYEQYF,TRBJ2-7,-,TRBV2,TRBD1,15
TGCGCCAGCAGCCTCCATCTCGGGACTAGCGGGAGGTTGGAGGACACAGATACGCAGTATTTT,CASSLHLGTSGRLEDTDTQYF,TRBJ2-3,once,TRBV5-1,TRBD2,21
TGTGCCAGCAGCCCCGGGACTAGCGTCTACGAGCAGTACTTC,CASSPGTSVYEQYF,TRBJ2-7,-,TRBV11-2,TRBD2,14
TGTGCCAGCAGTTACTCCGGGACGGAACTCTACGAGCAGTACTTC,CASSYSGTELYEQYF,TRBJ2-7,-,TRBV6-5,-,15
TGCGCCAGCAGCTCGACTAGCGGGATTACAGATACGCAGTATTTT,CASSSTSGITDTQYF,TRBJ2-3,-,TRBV5-1,TRBD2,15
TGCGCCAGCAGCTTGCGGATAGACACTGAAGCTTTCTTT,CASSLRIDTEAFF,TRBJ1-1,-,TRBV5-1,-,13
TGTGCCAGCAGTGAAATCGGGGACAGGGTAATCCCCGGGGAGCTGTTTTTT,CASSEIGDRVIPGELFF,TRBJ2-2,once,TRBV6-1,TRBD1,17
TGTGCCAGCAGCGTTGGTTCGACGGGACTAGCGCCCTACGAGCAGTACTTC,CASSVGSTGLAPYEQYF,TRBJ2-7,-,TRBV9,TRBD2,17
TGCGCCAGCAGCTTGGTCGAGACAGGGGATGGCTACACCTTC,CASSLVETGDGYTF,TRBJ1-2,-,TRBV5-1,TRBD1,14
TGTGCCATCAGTGAGATACTAGCGGGAGCTAAAGAGACCCAGTACTTC,CAISEILAGAKETQYF,TRBJ2-5,-,TRBV10-3,TRBD2,16
TGTGCCAGCAGTAAATCTGGGGCCAACGTCCTGACTTTC,CASSKSGANVLTF,TRBJ2-6,-,TRBV2,-,13
TGTGCCAGCAGAACCGACAGGGGGAGCAATCAGCCCCAGCATTTT,CASRTDRGSNQPQHF,TRBJ1-5,-,TRBV28,TRBD1,15
TGCGCCAGCAGCTTGACTCCCGGGACTACCCGCGAGCAGTTCTTC,CASSLTPGTTREQFF,TRBJ2-1,once,TRBV5-1,TRBD2,15
TGTGCCAGCAGCTTGGCGACCGACAGCAAAAACATTCAGTACTTC,CASSLATDSKNIQYF,TRBJ2-4,-,TRBV5-6,-,15
TGTGCCATCAGTGAGAGGTTAGACGGTGAGCAGTTCTTC,CAISERLDGEQFF,TRBJ2-1,-,TRBV10-3,-,13
TGTGCCAGCAGAGGAGCGGGAGCAGGCTACGAGCAGTACTTC,CASRGAGAGYEQYF,TRBJ2-7,-,TRBV27,TRBD2,14
TGTGCCAGCAGCTTAACAGGTGGGGTACCCTCCTACAATGAGCAGTTCTTC,CASSLTGGVPSYNEQFF,TRBJ2-1,-,TRBV7-3,-,17
TGTGCCAGCTCACCATCTCTTACCTACGAGCAGTACTTC,CASSPSLTYEQYF,TRBJ2-7,-,TRBV18,-,13
TGTGCCAGCTCCCCCCAGGGGGAAAGTGAAAAACTGTTTTTT,CASSPQGESEKLFF,TRBJ1-4,-,TRBV18,TRBD1,14
TGCGCCAGCAGCATACCGGGACTAGCGGGAGGGTATTCTGAGCAGTTCTTC,CASSIPGLAGGYSEQFF,TRBJ2-1,-,TRBV5-1,TRBD2,17
TGTGCCAGCAGCTTTGGCGGGAGGTCCTACGAGCAGTACTTC,CASSFGGRSYEQYF,TRBJ2-7,-,TRBV11-2,TRBD2,14
TGTGCCACCGGAGATCGGCCGAGCTATGGCTACACCTTC,CATGDRPSYGYTF,TRBJ1-2,-,TRBV6-5,-,13
TGTGCCAGCTCAACCCCCGCCTGGGGCTACACCTTC,CASSTPAWGYTF,TRBJ1-2,-,TRBV18,-,12
TGTGCCAGCATTACGGTCTCCAGCGAGCAGTACTTC,CASITVSSEQYF,TRBJ2-7,-,TRBV21-1,-,12
TGTGCCAGCAAGGTTCGCGACTATGGCTACACCTTC,CASKVRDYGYTF,TRBJ1-2,-,TRBV28,-,12
TGTGCCAGCAGTACCGCCGGGACAGCCACCTACGAGCAGTACTTC,CASSTAGTATYEQYF,TRBJ2-7,-,TRBV11-2,TRBD1,15
TGTGCCAGCAGACCCCCCGGGCCTCTCTACGAGCAGTACTTC,CASRPPGPLYEQYF,TRBJ2-7,-,TRBV28,-,14
TGTGCCTGGAGTCCCCCCTGGGAGACCCAGTACTTC,CAWSPPWETQYF,TRBJ2-5,-,TRBV30,-,12
TGTGCCAGCAGTCTTTTCGAGGACACTGAAGCTTTCTTT,CASSLFEDTEAFF,TRBJ1-1,-,TRBV6-4,-,13
TGCGCCAGCAGCCAGGGACAGGGGGCAATCGGTGAGCAGTTCTTC,CASSQGQGAIGEQFF,TRBJ2-1,-,TRBV4-1,TRBD1,15
TGTGCCAGTAGTATCCCGATCTCTGGAAACACCATATATTTT,CASSIPISGNTIYF,TRBJ1-3,-,TRBV19,-,14
TGCGCCAGCAGCTTGTTGGGGGGATCACGCTCTGGAAACACCATATATTTT,CASSLLGGSRSGNTIYF,TRBJ1-3,-,TRBV5-1,-,17
TGTGCCAGTAGTTTCATTGACAGGGATTCCTACGAGCAGTACTTC,CASSFIDRDSYEQYF,TRBJ2-7,-,TRBV19,TRBD1,15
TGTGCCAGCGGACGGACAGGGGGCAGGACCGGGGAGCTGTTTTTT,CASGRTGGRTGELFF,TRBJ2-2,-,TRBV21-1,-,15
TGCGCCAGCAGCCCCCGGGGGGATCAGCCCCAGCATTTT,CASSPRGDQPQHF,TRBJ1-5,-,TRBV5-1,-,13